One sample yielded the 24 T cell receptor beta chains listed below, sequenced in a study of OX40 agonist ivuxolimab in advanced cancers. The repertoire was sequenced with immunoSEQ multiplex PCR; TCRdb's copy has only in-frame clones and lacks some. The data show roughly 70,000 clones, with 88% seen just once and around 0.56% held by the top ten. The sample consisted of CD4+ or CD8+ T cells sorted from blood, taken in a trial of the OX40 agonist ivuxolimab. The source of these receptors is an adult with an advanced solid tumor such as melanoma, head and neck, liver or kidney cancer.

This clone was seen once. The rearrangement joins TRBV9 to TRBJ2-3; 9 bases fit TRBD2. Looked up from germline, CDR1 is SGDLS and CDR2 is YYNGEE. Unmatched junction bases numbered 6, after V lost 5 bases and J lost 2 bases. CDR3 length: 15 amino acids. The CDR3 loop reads CASSLSGGTTDTQYF. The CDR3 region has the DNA TGTGCCAGCAGTCTTAGCGGGGGCACCACAGATACGCAGTATTTT.

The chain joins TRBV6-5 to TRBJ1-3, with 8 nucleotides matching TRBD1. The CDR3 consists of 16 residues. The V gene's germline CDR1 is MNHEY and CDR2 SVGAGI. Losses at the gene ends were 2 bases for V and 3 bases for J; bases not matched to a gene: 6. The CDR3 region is CASSYQDRAGGNTIYF. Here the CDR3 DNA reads TGTGCCAGCAGTTACCAGGACAGGGCAGGTGGAAACACCATATATTTT.

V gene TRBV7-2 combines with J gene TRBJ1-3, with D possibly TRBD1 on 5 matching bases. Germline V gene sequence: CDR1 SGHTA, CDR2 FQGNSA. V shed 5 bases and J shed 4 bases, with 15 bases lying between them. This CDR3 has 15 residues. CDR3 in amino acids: CASSITGTAGNTIYF. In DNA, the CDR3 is TGTGCCAGCAGCATAACCGGGACCGCAGGAAACACCATATATTTT.

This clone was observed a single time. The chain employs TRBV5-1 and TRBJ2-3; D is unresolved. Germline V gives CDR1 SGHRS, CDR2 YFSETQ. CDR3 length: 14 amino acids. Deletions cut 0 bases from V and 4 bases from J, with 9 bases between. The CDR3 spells CASSLAQIADTQYF. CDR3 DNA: TGCGCCAGCAGCTTGGCACAGATAGCAGATACGCAGTATTTT.

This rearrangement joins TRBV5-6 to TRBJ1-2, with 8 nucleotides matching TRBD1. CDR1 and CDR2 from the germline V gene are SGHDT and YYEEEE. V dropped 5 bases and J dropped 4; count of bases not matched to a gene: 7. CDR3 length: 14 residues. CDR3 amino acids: CASRSPQGAYGYTF. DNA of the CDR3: TGTGCCAGCAGGTCCCCTCAGGGGGCCTATGGCTACACCTTC.

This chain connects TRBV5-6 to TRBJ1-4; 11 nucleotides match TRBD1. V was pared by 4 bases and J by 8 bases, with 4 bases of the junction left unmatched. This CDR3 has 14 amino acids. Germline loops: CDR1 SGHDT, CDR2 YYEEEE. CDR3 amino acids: CASSTGTGGEKLFF. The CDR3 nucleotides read TGTGCCAGCAGCACCGGGACAGGGGGGGAAAAACTGTTTTTT. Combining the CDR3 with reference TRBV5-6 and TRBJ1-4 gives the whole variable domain DAGVTQSPTHLIKTRGQQVTLRCSPKSGHDTVSWYQQALGQGPQFIFQYYEEEERQRGNFPDRFSGHQFPNYSSELNVNALLLGDSALYLCASSTGTGGEKLFFGSGTQLSVL.

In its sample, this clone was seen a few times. In nucleotides, the CDR3 is TGTGCCAGTAGTATCGGGGGGGTTCAGCCCCAGCATTTT. Translation gives CASSIGGVQPQHF. This sequence joins TRBV19 and TRBJ1-5, with a weak D call TRBD1 (5 bases). The CDR3 is 13 residues long. Germline V gives CDR1 LNHDA, CDR2 SQIVND (reference sequence). Trimming left V 3 bases short and J 6 bases short, with 9 bases between.

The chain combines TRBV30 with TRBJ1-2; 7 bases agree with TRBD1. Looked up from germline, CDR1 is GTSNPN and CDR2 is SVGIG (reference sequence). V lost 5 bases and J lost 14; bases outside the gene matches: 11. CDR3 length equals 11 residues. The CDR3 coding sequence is TGTGCCTGGGATATACAGGGGCTTCCTACCTTC. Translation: CAWDIQGLPTF.

The CDR3 loop is CASSLGQGPTNYGYTF. CDR3 nucleotide sequence: TGCGCCAGCAGCCTCGGACAGGGGCCCACTAACTATGGCTACACCTTC. This chain uses TRBV4-1 with TRBJ1-2, with TRBD1 matching over 9 bases. The CDR3 sequence is 16 residues long. The V and J ends lost 4 bases and 0 bases, in that order; junction bases with no gene match: 6. Germline V gene lookup returns CDR1 MGHRA and CDR2 YSYEKL.

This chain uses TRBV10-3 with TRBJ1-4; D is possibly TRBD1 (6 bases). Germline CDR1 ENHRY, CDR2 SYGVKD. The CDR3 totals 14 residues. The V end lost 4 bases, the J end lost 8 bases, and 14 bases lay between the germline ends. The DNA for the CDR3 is TGTGCCATCAGTGTGTCAGGGGTTGGGGAAAAACTGTTTTTT. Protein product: CAISVSGVGEKLFF.

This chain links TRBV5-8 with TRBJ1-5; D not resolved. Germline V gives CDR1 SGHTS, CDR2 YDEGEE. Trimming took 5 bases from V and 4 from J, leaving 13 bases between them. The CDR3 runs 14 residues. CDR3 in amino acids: CASRDPRGNQPQHF. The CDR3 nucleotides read TGTGCCAGCAGGGACCCGCGAGGGAATCAGCCCCAGCATTTT.

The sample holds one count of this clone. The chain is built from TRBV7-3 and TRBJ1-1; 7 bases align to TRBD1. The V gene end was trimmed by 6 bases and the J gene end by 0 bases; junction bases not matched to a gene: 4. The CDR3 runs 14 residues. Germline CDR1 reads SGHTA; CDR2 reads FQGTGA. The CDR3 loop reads CASRGDSMNTEAFF. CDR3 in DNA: TGTGCCAGCAGGGGGGACAGCATGAACACTGAAGCTTTCTTT.

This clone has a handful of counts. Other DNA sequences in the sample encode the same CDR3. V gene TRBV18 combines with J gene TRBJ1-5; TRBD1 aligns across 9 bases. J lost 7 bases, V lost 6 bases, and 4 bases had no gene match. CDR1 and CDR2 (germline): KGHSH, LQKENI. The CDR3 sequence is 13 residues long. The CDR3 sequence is CASSPGTGQPQHF. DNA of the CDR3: TGTGCCAGCTCCCCCGGGACAGGGCAGCCCCAGCATTTT.

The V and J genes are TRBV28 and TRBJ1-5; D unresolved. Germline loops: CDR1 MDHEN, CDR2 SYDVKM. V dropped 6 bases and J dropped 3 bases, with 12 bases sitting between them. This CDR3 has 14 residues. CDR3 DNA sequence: TGTGCCAGCAGCTCATGGGCAGCCAATCAGCCCCAGCATTTT. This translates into CASSSWAANQPQHF.

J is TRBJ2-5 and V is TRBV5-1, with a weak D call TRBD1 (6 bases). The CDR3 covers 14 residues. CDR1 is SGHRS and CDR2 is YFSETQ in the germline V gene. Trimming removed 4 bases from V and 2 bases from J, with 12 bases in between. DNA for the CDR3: TGCGCCAGCAGCCCGACAGGCCCTCAAGAGACCCAGTACTTC. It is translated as CASSPTGPQETQYF.

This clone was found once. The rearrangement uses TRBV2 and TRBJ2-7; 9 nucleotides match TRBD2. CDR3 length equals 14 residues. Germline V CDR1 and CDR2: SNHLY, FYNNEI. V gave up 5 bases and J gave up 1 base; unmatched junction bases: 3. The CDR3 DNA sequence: TGTGCCAGCAGTCAGCTAGCGGGGTCCTACGAGCAGTACTTC. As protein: CASSQLAGSYEQYF.

CDR3 DNA sequence: TGTGCCAGCAGCAAAGGAGACACCGGGGAGCTGTTTTTT. The encoded protein is CASSKGDTGELFF. V and J are TRBV4-2 and TRBJ2-2; no firm D call. V was trimmed by 5 bases and J by 3 bases, leaving 7 bases between them. In germline, CDR1 is LGHNA, CDR2 YNFKEQ. The CDR3 extends over 13 amino acids.

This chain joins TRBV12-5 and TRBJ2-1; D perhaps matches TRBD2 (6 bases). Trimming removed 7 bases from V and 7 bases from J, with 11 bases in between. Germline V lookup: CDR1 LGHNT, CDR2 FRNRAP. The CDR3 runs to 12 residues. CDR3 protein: CASALRGNEQFF. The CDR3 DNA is TGTGCTAGTGCCTTGCGGGGAAATGAGCAGTTCTTC.

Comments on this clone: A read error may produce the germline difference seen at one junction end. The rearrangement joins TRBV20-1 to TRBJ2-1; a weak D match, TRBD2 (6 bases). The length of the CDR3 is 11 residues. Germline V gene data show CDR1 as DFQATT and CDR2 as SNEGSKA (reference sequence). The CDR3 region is CSAPRTNGQFF. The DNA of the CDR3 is TGCAGTGCTCCTAGGACTAATGGGCAGTTCTTC.

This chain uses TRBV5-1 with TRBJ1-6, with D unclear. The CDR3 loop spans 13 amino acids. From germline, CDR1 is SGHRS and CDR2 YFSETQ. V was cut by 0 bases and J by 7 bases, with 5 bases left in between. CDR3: CASSLGPNSPLHF. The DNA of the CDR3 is TGCGCCAGCAGCTTGGGACCCAATTCACCCCTCCACTTT.

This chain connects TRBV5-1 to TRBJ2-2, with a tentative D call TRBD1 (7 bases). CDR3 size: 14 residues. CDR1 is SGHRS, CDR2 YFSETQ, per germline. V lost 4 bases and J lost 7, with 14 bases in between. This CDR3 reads CASSAAQGGGELFF. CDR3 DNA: TGCGCCAGCAGCGCTGCCCAGGGGGGCGGGGAGCTGTTTTTT.

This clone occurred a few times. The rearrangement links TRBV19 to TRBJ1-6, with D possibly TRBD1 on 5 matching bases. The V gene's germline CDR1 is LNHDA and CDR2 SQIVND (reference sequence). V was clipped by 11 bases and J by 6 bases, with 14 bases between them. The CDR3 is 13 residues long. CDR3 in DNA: TGTGCCGCTCGCGGGGGTGGTAATTCACCCCTCCACTTT. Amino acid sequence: CAARGGGNSPLHF.

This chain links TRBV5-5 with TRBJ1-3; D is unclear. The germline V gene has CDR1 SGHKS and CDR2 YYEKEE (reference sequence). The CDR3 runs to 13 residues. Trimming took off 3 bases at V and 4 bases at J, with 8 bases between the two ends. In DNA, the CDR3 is TGTGCCAGCAGCTCTCAACAGGGAAACACCATATATTTT. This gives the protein CASSSQQGNTIYF.

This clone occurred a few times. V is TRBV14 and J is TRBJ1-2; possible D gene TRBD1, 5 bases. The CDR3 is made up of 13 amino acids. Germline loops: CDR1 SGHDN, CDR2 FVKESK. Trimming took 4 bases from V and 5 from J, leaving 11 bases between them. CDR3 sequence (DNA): TGTGCCAGCAGCCCGGAGGAGGGGTATGGCTACACCTTC. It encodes CASSPEEGYGYTF.